The TCR beta chain described here comes from a study of identifying expanded T cells in peripheral blood. Study conclusions and caveats: Across healthy donors, higher total template counts meant significantly greater approximately two-week count variance.

On this clone: The antigen is unknown.

Trimming pared 4 bases from V and 2 bases from J, leaving 16 bases between. Per the germline V gene, CDR1 is WNHNN and CDR2 is SYGVQD (reference sequence). The CDR3 runs 16 residues. Healthy donors had no documented immune events, such as infections, while sampled. Assay used: immunoSEQ multiplex PCR; TCRdb lists only in-frame clones, some missing. The table has around 91,000 clones, about 91% seen once. The V call is TRBV10-1, the J call TRBJ2-3, with a tentative D call TRBD2 (6 bases). This clonotype originated in a person aged 18-69 years in good health. The sequenced sample consisted of blood. The chain's CDR3 is CASSAGLFGFTDTQYF. The CDR3 bases are TGCGCCAGCAGTGCGGGACTCTTCGGGTTCACAGATACGCAGTATTTT.